This TCR beta chain comes out of a study of OX40 agonist ivuxolimab in advanced cancers. This clone appeared a few times. TCRdb's copy holds only in-frame clones and misses some; the assay was immunoSEQ multiplex PCR. The sample records tens of thousands of clones, approximately 92% being singletons. V was shortened by 3 bases and J by 3 bases, with 9 bases between the two germline ends. Germline CDR1 reads MNHEY; CDR2 reads SMNVEV (reference sequence). This CDR3 contains 15 residues. The TCR originated in an adult with an advanced solid tumor such as melanoma, head and neck, liver or kidney cancer. The material sequenced was CD4+ or CD8+ T cells sorted from blood, taken in a trial of the OX40 agonist ivuxolimab. This chain links TRBV27 with TRBJ2-6; no firm D call. The CDR3 DNA reads as TGTGCCAGCAGTTTTTCTTATTATGGGGCCAACGTCCTGACTTTC. Protein product: CASSFSYYGANVLTF.